These T cell receptor beta chains were read from a single sample in a study of blood T cell repertoires in COVID-19. Sequenced by immunoSEQ multiplex PCR; TCRdb stores in-frame clones only, minus some. The data contain fewer than 250,000 clones, about 83% of them singletons. Sequencing was performed on peripheral blood. The receptor source for this set is a woman aged 50 to 60 with active or convalescent COVID-19. The conserved cysteine and the conserved F or W are not part of the CDR3 here. The order of the fields is D gene, J gene, V gene, CDR3 protein. A D gene is named only where the DNA matches it firmly.

D: .
J: TRBJ1-1
V: TRBV19
CDR3: ASSMGRVGRTEAF

D: .
J: TRBJ1-1
V: TRBV5-4
CDR3: ASRDSQANTEAF

D: .
J: TRBJ1-2
V: TRBV3-1/TRBV3-2
CDR3: ASSHPGSYGYT

D: TRBD1
J: TRBJ1-5
V: TRBV28
CDR3: ASSSIQGYNQPQH

D: TRBD2
J: TRBJ2-3
V: TRBV29-1
CDR3: SVATPTSGGPDTQY

D: TRBD2
J: TRBJ2-3
V: TRBV15
CDR3: ATSREAGGSDTQY

D: TRBD2
J: TRBJ2-1
V: TRBV10-1
CDR3: ASSSVASGGVEQF

D: .
J: TRBJ2-3
V: TRBV6-4
CDR3: ASSADGVSTDTQY

D: TRBD1
J: TRBJ1-2
V: TRBV2
CDR3: ASSESEAFQGAGYT

D: TRBD2
J: TRBJ2-5
V: TRBV10-1
CDR3: ASSDPSGGREETQY

D: TRBD2
J: TRBJ2-3
V: TRBV5-1
CDR3: ASSPRTGALGAGAQY

D: .
J: TRBJ1-1
V: TRBV5-6
CDR3: ASSWTVGTEAF

D: .
J: TRBJ1-1
V: TRBV5-6
CDR3: ASSSLGGNTVNTEAF

D: .
J: TRBJ1-1
V: TRBV2
CDR3: ASSEAVSPGGGPTEAF

D: .
J: TRBJ2-7
V: TRBV5-6
CDR3: ASSLAGYSYEQY

D: .
J: TRBJ2-7
V: TRBV5-1
CDR3: ASSTPSSYEQY

D: TRBD1
J: TRBJ2-6
V: TRBV2
CDR3: ASSMGTGGSGANVLT

D: .
J: TRBJ1-2
V: TRBV12-3/TRBV12-4
CDR3: ASSFSTVYGYT

D: .
J: TRBJ1-2
V: TRBV28
CDR3: ASRYPGRGRHGYT

D: .
J: TRBJ1-6
V: TRBV14
CDR3: ASSSRGADNSPLH

D: .
J: TRBJ1-5
V: TRBV9
CDR3: ASSVGGLMSYSNQPQH

D: .
J: TRBJ1-6
V: TRBV7-9
CDR3: ASSLDLEGVNSPLH

D: TRBD1
J: TRBJ2-7
V: TRBV5-1
CDR3: ASSGQGGRVGEQY

D: TRBD2
J: TRBJ2-2
V: TRBV3-1/TRBV3-2
CDR3: ASSHSGRATTGELF

D: TRBD1
J: TRBJ1-5
V: TRBV5-6
CDR3: ASSLGSGQGRQPQH